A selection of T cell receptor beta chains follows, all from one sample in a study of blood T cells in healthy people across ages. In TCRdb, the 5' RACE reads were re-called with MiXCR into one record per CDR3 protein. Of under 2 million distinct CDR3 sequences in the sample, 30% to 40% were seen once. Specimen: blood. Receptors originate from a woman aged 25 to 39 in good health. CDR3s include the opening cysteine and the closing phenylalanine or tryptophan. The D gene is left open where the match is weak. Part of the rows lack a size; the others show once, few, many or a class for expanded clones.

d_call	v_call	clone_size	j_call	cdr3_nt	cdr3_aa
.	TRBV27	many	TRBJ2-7	TGTGCCAGCAGTGGATCCTCAGCTCCCTACGAGCAGTACTTC	CASSGSSAPYEQYF
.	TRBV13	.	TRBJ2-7	TGTGCCAGCGGATTGGAGGGTATTAACGGCGAGCAGTACTTC	CASGLEGINGEQYF
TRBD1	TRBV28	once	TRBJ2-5	TGTGCCAGCAGTTCGCCACAGGGGGCAGGGGAGCAGTACTTC	CASSSPQGAGEQYF
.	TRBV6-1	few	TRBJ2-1	TGTGCCAGCAGTGAAGGGGTTAGGGGGTACAATGAGCAGTTCTTC	CASSEGVRGYNEQFF
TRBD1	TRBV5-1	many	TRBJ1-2	TGTGCCAGCAGTCAAACAGGGGACTATGGCTACACCTTC	CASSQTGDYGYTF
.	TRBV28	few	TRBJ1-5	TGTGCCAGCAGTTCGGACCCCAATCAGCCCCAGCATTTT	CASSSDPNQPQHF
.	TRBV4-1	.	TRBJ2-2	TGCGCCAGCAGCCACCTTGGACACAGTCCGGGAGGGGAGCTGTTTTTT	CASSHLGHSPGGELFF
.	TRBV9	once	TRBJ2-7	TGTGCCAGCAGCTCGAGAGAGGGGGGAAGGTACGAGCAGTACTTC	CASSSREGGRYEQYF
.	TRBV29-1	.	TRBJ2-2	TGCAGCGCTAAGGGGGGAGGCACCGGGGAGCTGTTTTTT	CSAKGGGTGELFF
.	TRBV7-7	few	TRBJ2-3	TGTGCCAGCAGCCAACAGGGATGGGATACGCAGTATTTT	CASSQQGWDTQYF
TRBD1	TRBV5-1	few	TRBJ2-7	TGCGCCAGCAGGGACCAACAGGGGAACCTGAACGAGCAGTACTTC	CASRDQQGNLNEQYF
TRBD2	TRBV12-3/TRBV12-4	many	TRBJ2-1	TGTGCCAGCAGCTATCCCCCCCGGGAGGAGTTCTTC	CASSYPPREEFF
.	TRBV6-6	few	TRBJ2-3	TGTGCCAGCAGTTACTCGGGCCTCGGGGGAGATACGCAGTATTTT	CASSYSGLGGDTQYF
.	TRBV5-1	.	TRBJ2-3	TGCGCCAGCAGCTTGGAAGGGCTAGACACAGATACGCAGTATTTT	CASSLEGLDTDTQYF
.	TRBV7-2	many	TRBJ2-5	TGTGCCAGCAGCTCCCCTGGGGCCCTACAGTACTTC	CASSSPGALQYF
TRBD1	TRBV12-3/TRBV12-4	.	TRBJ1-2	TGTGCCAGCAGCTGTACCGGGACAGGGTGTCGCTACACCTTC	CASSCTGTGCRYTF
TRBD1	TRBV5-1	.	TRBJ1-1	TGCGCCAGCAGCTCACAGGGGGCCGCTGAAGCTTTCTTT	CASSSQGAAEAFF
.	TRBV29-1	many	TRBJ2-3	TGCAGCGTTGAAGGACCCAGGGTGGATACGCAGTATTTT	CSVEGPRVDTQYF
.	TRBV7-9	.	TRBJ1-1	TGTGCCAGCAGGGGCGGTTGGGGGAACACTGAAGCTTTCTTT	CASRGGWGNTEAFF
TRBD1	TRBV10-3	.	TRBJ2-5	TGTGCCATCAGTGCAGGGGACAGGGGGCATGTTGAGACCCAGTACTTC	CAISAGDRGHVETQYF
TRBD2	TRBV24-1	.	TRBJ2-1	TGTGCCACCAGTGATTCCCGGACTAGCGGGGGGATCTTCTCCTACAATGAGCAGTTCTTC	CATSDSRTSGGIFSYNEQFF
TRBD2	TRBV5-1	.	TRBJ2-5	TGCGCCAGCAGCAGGCAGCCGGGGGGTTGGGAGACCCAGTACTTC	CASSRQPGGWETQYF
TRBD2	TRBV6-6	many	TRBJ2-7	TGTGCCAGCAGTGTGGGACTACCACCTAGTGAGCAGTACTTC	CASSVGLPPSEQYF
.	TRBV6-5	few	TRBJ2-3	TGTGCCAGCAGTTACTCGGGGTGGGTGTTGGATACGCAGTATTTT	CASSYSGWVLDTQYF
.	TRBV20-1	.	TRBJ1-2	TGCAGTGCTAGAGGCGCCCACACAGTAGCTAACTATGGCTACACCTTC	CSARGAHTVANYGYTF
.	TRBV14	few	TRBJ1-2	TGTGCCAGCAGCAGGGAGCGACAGAATGGCTACACCTTC	CASSRERQNGYTF
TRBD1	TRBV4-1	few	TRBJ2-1	TGCGCCAGCAGCCAAGGGACAGGGTTATCCTACAATGAGCAGTTCTTC	CASSQGTGLSYNEQFF
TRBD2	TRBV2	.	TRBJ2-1	TGTGCCAGCAGTGTTGCGGGGGGTTTCTTAAGCTCCTACAATGAGCAGTTCTTC	CASSVAGGFLSSYNEQFF
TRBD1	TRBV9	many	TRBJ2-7	TGTGCCAGCAGCGTAGGACAGGGGGCATCCTACGAGCAGTACTTC	CASSVGQGASYEQYF
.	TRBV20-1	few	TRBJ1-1	TGCAGTGCTCCGCGAGCCTTTGAAGCTTTCTTT	CSAPRAFEAFF
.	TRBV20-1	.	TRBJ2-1	TGCAGTGCTAGTGGGTTTGGTCGGTCAGACAATGAGCAGTTCTTC	CSASGFGRSDNEQFF
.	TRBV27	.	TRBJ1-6	TGTGCCAGCAGTTTGTCGAACTATAATTCACCCCTCCACTTT	CASSLSNYNSPLHF
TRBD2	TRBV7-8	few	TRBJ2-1	TGTGCCAGCAGCTTAGGAGCGGGGATAGATGAGCAGTTCTTC	CASSLGAGIDEQFF
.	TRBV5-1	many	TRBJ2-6	TGTGCCAGCAGCCCAGGAGGTCCTGGGGCCAACGTCCTGACTTTC	CASSPGGPGANVLTF
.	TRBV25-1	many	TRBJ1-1	TGTGCCAGCACGGGCAGGTCGAACACTGAAGCTTTCTTT	CASTGRSNTEAFF
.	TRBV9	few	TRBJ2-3	TGTGCCAGCAGCGGCACCGGGACCCAATTCACAGATACGCAGTATTTT	CASSGTGTQFTDTQYF
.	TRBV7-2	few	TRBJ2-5	TGTGCCAGCAGCTTAAGGCATAAAGAGACCCAGTACTTC	CASSLRHKETQYF
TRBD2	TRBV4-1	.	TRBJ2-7	TGCGCCAGCAGCCAGTGGGGGGGGGACGAGCAGTACTTC	CASSQWGGDEQYF